The next 10 T cell receptor beta chains were all read from a single sample in a study of blood T cell repertoires in COVID-19. Generated by immunoSEQ multiplex PCR, the TCRdb table keeps only in-frame clones and is missing some. The table includes some 300,000 clones, around 90% detected once. What was sequenced was PBMCs or T cells enriched from blood (not recorded which). These receptors all come from a woman aged 25 to 39 who had recovered from COVID-19.

The chain combines TRBV24-1 with TRBJ2-1; 14 bases are shared with TRBD2. V lost 4 bases and J lost 11; bases outside the gene matches: 9. The CDR3 covers 16 residues. Germline values: CDR1 KGHDR, CDR2 SFDVKD. This CDR3 is CATSDPGLAGVFKQFF. Written as DNA, the CDR3 is TGTGCCACCAGTGACCCGGGACTAGCGGGAGTGTTCAAGCAGTTCTTC.

The chain carries TRBV28 and TRBJ2-5, with TRBD1 matching over 9 bases. This CDR3 region has 13 residues. Germline V CDR1 and CDR2: MDHEN, SYDVKM. The V segment lost 6 bases and the J segment 4 bases; nucleotides outside the gene matches: 3. Here the CDR3 reads CASRTGGAETQYF. CDR3 in DNA: TGTGCCAGCAGGACAGGGGGGGCAGAGACCCAGTACTTC.

This chain connects TRBV19 to TRBJ1-5, with a possible D match to TRBD1 (5 bases). CDR1 is LNHDA and CDR2 is SQIVND in the germline V gene (reference sequence). CDR3 length: 17 amino acids. Trimming shortened V by 3 bases and J by 1 base, and 16 bases separated the two germline ends. The CDR3 reads CASSIVNQGGSNQPQHF. The CDR3 DNA sequence: TGTGCCAGTAGTATTGTAAATCAGGGAGGAAGCAATCAGCCCCAGCATTTT. Combining the CDR3 with reference TRBV19 and TRBJ1-5 gives the whole variable domain DGGITQSPKYLFRKEGQNVTLSCEQNLNHDAMYWYRQDPGQGLRLIYYSQIVNDFQKGDIAEGYSVSREKKESFPLTVTSAQKNPTAFYLCASSIVNQGGSNQPQHFGDGTRLSIL.

CDR3 protein: CASSLAGGGGYTF. DNA for the CDR3: TGTGCCAGCAGTTTAGCGGGGGGAGGTGGCTACACCTTC. The chain carries TRBV12-3 or TRBV12-4 and TRBJ1-2; TRBD1 is a possible D gene (5 bases). The CDR3 runs to 13 residues. V was trimmed by 0 bases and J by 7 bases, leaving 9 bases between them.

This clone is a singleton in its sample. This chain links TRBV20-1 with TRBJ1-2; 7 nucleotides agree with TRBD1. Losses at the gene ends were 3 bases for V and 5 bases for J; bases not matched to a gene: 12. Germline V lookup: CDR1 DFQATT, CDR2 SNEGSKA (reference sequence). The CDR3 extends over 15 amino acids. Written as DNA, the CDR3 is TGCAGTGCTAGTCGCAAACAGGGGACCTCTTATGGCTACACCTTC. It codes for CSASRKQGTSYGYTF.

The chain links TRBV6-5 to TRBJ1-1; D remains ambiguous. Germline CDR1 is MNHEY and CDR2 is SVGAGI. CDR3 length equals 13 residues. Trimming took 6 bases from V and 8 from J, leaving 16 bases between them. The CDR3 DNA follows: TGTGCCAGCAGCCCGCGTCAAGCGGCAGAAGCTTTCTTT. Its protein product is CASSPRQAAEAFF.

CDR3 in amino acids: CASSLGARGGGNQPQHF. CDR3 bases: TGTGCCAGCAGCCTCGGGGCCAGGGGTGGCGGCAATCAGCCCCAGCATTTT. The V gene is TRBV7-2, the J gene TRBJ1-5; maybe TRBD1 (6 bases). There are 17 residues in the CDR3. Per germline, CDR1 SGHTA and CDR2 FQGNSA. The V gene lost 5 bases and the J gene lost 2 bases, with 19 bases spanning the gap.

V and J are TRBV2 and TRBJ1-1, with D unclear. The CDR3 is made up of 13 amino acids. In germline, CDR1 is SNHLY, CDR2 FYNNEI. V was trimmed by 5 bases and J by 1 base, leaving 8 bases between them. Here the CDR3 reads CASSQRENTEAFF. Written as DNA, the CDR3 is TGTGCCAGCAGTCAACGGGAGAACACTGAAGCTTTCTTT.

The chain carries TRBV30 and TRBJ1-4; D is unclear. Trimming shortened V by 0 bases and J by 8 bases, and 13 bases separated the two germline ends. Germline V CDR1 and CDR2: GTSNPN, SVGIG (reference sequence). This CDR3 region has 14 residues. The CDR3 loop reads CAWSVQSRGEKLFF. The CDR3 DNA reads TGTGCCTGGAGTGTACAAAGTCGAGGGGAAAAACTGTTTTTT.

This clone was recorded only once. The chain is built from TRBV4-3 and TRBJ2-1; the match to TRBD1 covers 8 bases. The CDR3 length is 21 residues. CDR1 is LGHNA and CDR2 is YSLEER in the germline V gene. After removal of 0 bases from V and 3 bases from J, the junction contained 19 bases not matched to a gene. The DNA of the CDR3 is TGCGCCAGCAGCCAAGAGGCCGCAGGGGGCCGCTTCGGGTACGGCTACAATGAGCAGTTCTTC. It is translated as CASSQEAAGGRFGYGYNEQFF.